The next 27 T cell receptor beta chains were all read from a single sample in a study of T-cell reconstitution after alpha-beta-depleted transplantation in children. TCRbeta library preparation incorporated unique molecular identifiers. TCRdb independently ran MiXCR on the PCR reads; one entry per CDR3 protein. The sample shows about 610,000 distinct CDR3 sequences, more than 9% of them seen only once. The sample consisted of PBMCs from the stem cell graft donor, taken from the stem cell graft. Source of these receptors: a human donor who donated a stem cell graft to a child with acute myeloid leukemia.

This clonotype was detected a few times. The chain recombines TRBV4-3 with TRBJ2-7; unclear D gene. CDR1 is LGHNA and CDR2 is YSLEER in the germline V gene. The CDR3 is 14 residues long. Trimming shortened V by 0 bases and J by 7 bases, and 13 bases separated the two germline ends. CDR3 sequence reads: CASSQDGDSTEQYF. As DNA, the CDR3 is TGCGCCAGCAGCCAAGATGGGGATTCCACGGAGCAGTACTTC.

The chain joins TRBV7-3 to TRBJ2-5; TRBD1 is a possible D gene (5 bases). Deletions cut 2 bases from V and 5 bases from J, with 9 bases between. Germline values: CDR1 SGHTA, CDR2 FQGTGA. This CDR3 comprises 13 residues. The CDR3 sequence: CASSLFPGETQYF. The CDR3 DNA is TGTGCCAGCAGCTTATTCCCAGGGGAGACCCAGTACTTC.

This clonotype was counted a few times. This sequence joins TRBV29-1 and TRBJ2-1, with TRBD2 identical over 8 bases. The CDR3 has 13 amino acids. The germline V gene encodes CDR1 SQVTM and CDR2 ANQGSEA. The junction had 4 bases not matched to a gene; V was cut back by 1 base and J by 8 bases. This CDR3 reads CSVEAGGGDEQFF. The CDR3 nucleotides read TGCAGCGTTGAAGCGGGAGGGGGGGATGAGCAGTTCTTC.

The V call is TRBV21-1, the J call TRBJ2-7; the D call of TRBD2 is as the table states it, not checked on the DNA. TRBV21-1 corresponds to a pseudogene. This CDR3 spans 16 amino acids. Here the CDR3 reads CASSDRTSDTDYEQYF. As DNA, the CDR3 is TGTGCCAGCAGCGACCGGACTAGCGATACGGACTACGAGCAGTACTTC.

V and J are TRBV29-1 and TRBJ1-6; possibly TRBD1 for D (6 bases). V was trimmed by 7 bases and J by 0 bases, leaving 28 bases between them. The CDR3 runs 20 residues. The germline V gene has CDR1 SQVTM and CDR2 ANQGSEA. The CDR3 nucleotides read TGCAGCGCCGTCAGTCCCCACGGGGACAATTTTAGCTCCTATAATTCACCCCTCCACTTT. Its translation is CSAVSPHGDNFSSYNSPLHF.

The sample holds a few counts of this clonotype. The chain joins TRBV11-2 to TRBJ2-1; D may be TRBD2 (5 bases). The CDR3 sequence is 21 residues long. V gave up 1 base and J gave up 0 bases, with 25 bases separating them. Germline loops: CDR1 SGHAT, CDR2 FQNNGV. The CDR3 loop is CASSLGGMAAARRSSYNEQFF. The CDR3 nucleotides are TGTGCCAGCAGCTTAGGAGGTATGGCGGCAGCGAGGAGGAGCTCCTACAATGAGCAGTTCTTC.

The V and J genes are TRBV7-2 and TRBJ2-3; no reliable D call. CDR1 and CDR2 from the germline V gene are SGHTA and FQGNSA. V dropped 8 bases and J dropped 2 bases, with 11 bases sitting between them. The CDR3 extends over 13 amino acids. As DNA, the CDR3 is TGTGCCAGCGCAAGAGGATACACAGATACGCAGTATTTT. This translates into CASARGYTDTQYF.

DNA for the CDR3: TGTGCCAGCAGCCCGGGGCAGACAACCTACGAGCAGTACTTC. Its protein is CASSPGQTTYEQYF. The rearrangement links TRBV4-2 to TRBJ2-7; D may correspond to TRBD1 or TRBD2 (5 bases each). The CDR3 spans 14 residues. V lost 4 bases to trimming and J lost 2 bases, with 12 bases between them. Germline V gene sequence: CDR1 LGHNA, CDR2 YNFKEQ.

V gene TRBV5-5 combines with J gene TRBJ1-1; the match to TRBD1 covers 10 bases. CDR3 length equals 15 residues. The V gene end was trimmed by 4 bases and the J gene end by 3 bases; junction bases not matched to a gene: 6. Germline CDR1 reads SGHKS; CDR2 reads YYEKEE (reference sequence). CDR3 loop: CASSPPGTGDTEAFF. In DNA form, the CDR3 reads TGTGCCAGCAGCCCACCCGGGACAGGGGACACTGAAGCTTTCTTT.

In this sample, this clonotype turned up many times. The genes are TRBV4-2 and TRBJ2-1; a weak D match, TRBD2 (5 bases). The CDR3 consists of 16 residues. V lost 3 bases and J 10 bases, leaving 22 bases between the germline ends. Germline loops: CDR1 LGHNA, CDR2 YNFKEQ. This CDR3 is CASSQPMSGLAKEQFF. CDR3 in DNA: TGTGCCAGCAGCCAGCCAATGAGCGGCCTAGCAAAAGAGCAGTTCTTC.

In its sample, this clonotype was seen many times. The chain links TRBV5-1 to TRBJ2-7; TRBD2 aligns across 7 bases. V shed 2 bases, J shed 0 bases, and the junction held 5 bases outside the gene matches. CDR3 length equals 15 residues. The germline gives CDR1 SGHRS, CDR2 YFSETQ. The CDR3 region is CASSFRAGSSYEQYF. The CDR3 nucleotides are TGCGCCAGCAGCTTTCGAGCGGGGAGCTCCTACGAGCAGTACTTC.

This clonotype was observed at least ten times. This chain connects TRBV11-2 to TRBJ2-3, with 7 nucleotides matching TRBD2. The germline gives CDR1 SGHAT, CDR2 FQNNGV. This CDR3 comprises 16 residues. Unmatched junction bases numbered 10, after V lost 5 bases and J lost 2 bases. CDR3 in amino acids: CASSDTTSRPTDTQYF. CDR3 in DNA: TGTGCCAGCAGCGACACGACTAGCCGACCCACAGATACGCAGTATTTT.

This clonotype has just a few counts. The CDR3 spells CASSQDVSSTDTQYF. In DNA form, the CDR3 reads TGCGCCAGCAGCCAAGATGTTAGTAGCACAGATACGCAGTATTTT. The gene calls are TRBV4-3 and TRBJ2-3, with no clear D. CDR1 LGHNA and CDR2 YSLEER come from the germline V gene. Trimming took off 0 bases at V and 0 bases at J, with 7 bases between the two ends. The CDR3 is made up of 15 amino acids.

This clonotype was detected ten times or more. The chain has TRBV5-1 and TRBJ2-7; the match to TRBD2 covers 9 bases. From germline, CDR1 is SGHRS and CDR2 YFSETQ. The CDR3 contains 14 residues. J was trimmed by 3 bases and V by 2 bases; bases with no gene match: 3. The CDR3 nucleotides read TGCGCCAGCAGCTTCATTAGCGGGAGCTACGAGCAGTACTTC. This sequence encodes CASSFISGSYEQYF.

There are many counts of this clonotype. V usage is TRBV25-1 and J usage is TRBJ1-2; 8 bases are a match to TRBD1. This CDR3 has 15 amino acids. J was trimmed by 7 bases and V by 5 bases; bases with no gene match: 12. Germline V gives CDR1 MGHDK, CDR2 SYGVNS. The CDR3 protein is CASSSPGAGGRGYTF. The DNA for the CDR3 is TGTGCCAGCAGTTCACCCGGGGCAGGGGGCCGTGGCTACACCTTC.

This clonotype was seen more than once but under ten times. The gene calls are TRBV7-9 and TRBJ2-1; D is unclear. The germline gives CDR1 SEHNR, CDR2 FQNEAQ (reference sequence). The CDR3 consists of 15 residues. V dropped 4 bases and J dropped 4 bases, with 14 bases sitting between them. CDR3 sequence (DNA): TGTGCCAGCAGCTCCCTTCCGGCTGGGTACAATGAGCAGTTCTTC. As protein: CASSSLPAGYNEQFF. The variable domain in full, with the rest retrieved from reference TRBV7-9 and TRBJ2-1, is DTGVSQNPRHKITKRGQNVTFRCDPISEHNRLYWYRQTLGQGPEFLTYFQNEAQLEKSRLLSDRFSAERPKGSFSTLEIQRTEQGDSAMYLCASSSLPAGYNEQFFGPGTRLTVL.

V usage is TRBV28 and J usage is TRBJ2-5; maybe TRBD2 (5 bases). Trimming took 7 bases from V and 4 from J, leaving 22 bases between them. The CDR3 runs to 16 residues. Germline loops: CDR1 MDHEN, CDR2 SYDVKM. This chain's CDR3 is CASTPLNGKVSETQYF. The DNA for the CDR3 is TGTGCCAGCACCCCATTGAACGGGAAGGTTTCAGAGACCCAGTACTTC.

In its sample, this clonotype was seen a few times. The rearrangement links TRBV12-3 or TRBV12-4 to TRBJ2-7; D unresolved. CDR3 length equals 13 residues. V lost 2 bases, J lost 2 bases, and 7 bases lay in between. In DNA, the CDR3 is TGTGCCAGCAGTTTATCCTCCACCTACGAGCAGTACTTC. Translated, it gives CASSLSSTYEQYF.

This clonotype appeared a few times. The chain recombines TRBV6-2 or TRBV6-3 with TRBJ1-5; D unclear. Germline V lookup: CDR1 MNHEY, CDR2 SVGEGT. Trimming shortened V by 6 bases and J by 7 bases, and 31 bases separated the two germline ends. The CDR3 runs 19 residues. The CDR3 DNA reads as TGTGCCAGCAGACCGTACGATGCTACAGCCTGGGGTCCCAGGCAGCCCCAGCATTTT. This encodes CASRPYDATAWGPRQPQHF.

Note on this clonotype: A read error may produce the germline difference seen at one junction end. The chain joins TRBV7-2 to TRBJ1-5; TRBD1 aligns across 7 bases. The CDR3 has 15 amino acids. CDR1 and CDR2 (germline): SGHTA, FQGNSA. CDR3 amino acids: CASSSTQGPYHPQHF. DNA of the CDR3: TGTGCCAGCAGCAGCACACAGGGGCCTTATCATCCCCAGCATTTT.

This chain connects TRBV4-3 to TRBJ2-2, with D perhaps matching TRBD2 (5 bases). V was trimmed by 1 base and J by 1 base, leaving 10 bases between them. From germline, CDR1 is LGHNA and CDR2 YSLEER. This CDR3 spans 16 amino acids. For the CDR3, the DNA is TGCGCCAGCAGCCAAGGAGCCAGCGGGAACACCGGGGAGCTGTTTTTT. This encodes CASSQGASGNTGELFF.

This clonotype was recorded at least ten times. The chain couples TRBV5-1 to TRBJ2-1; 7 bases align to TRBD2. With V trimmed by 1 base and J by 1 base, 11 bases remained unmatched. CDR1 is SGHRS, CDR2 YFSETQ, per germline. The CDR3 runs 18 residues. The CDR3 region has the DNA TGCGCCAGCAGCTTGTGGGGGGGTGGGGGTTCATCCTACAATGAGCAGTTCTTC. Protein sequence: CASSLWGGGGSSYNEQFF.

The chain links TRBV4-2 to TRBJ1-1; 9 bases align to TRBD1. V dropped 0 bases and J dropped 5; count of bases not matched to a gene: 10. CDR3 length equals 17 residues. In germline, CDR1 is LGHNA, CDR2 YNFKEQ. CDR3 coding DNA: TGTGCCAGCAGCCAAGATCGGAACAGGGGGCTCGGTACTGAAGCTTTCTTT. It yields the protein CASSQDRNRGLGTEAFF.

The V and J genes are TRBV20-1 and TRBJ1-3, with D possibly being TRBD1 (6 bases). Germline CDR1 reads DFQATT; CDR2 reads SNEGSKA (reference sequence). The CDR3 consists of 13 residues. V lost 8 bases to trimming and J lost 5 bases, with 16 bases between them. The CDR3 DNA reads TGCAGTACCCTAGACAGGACCCGAAACACCATATATTTT. This sequence encodes CSTLDRTRNTIYF.

The chain is built from TRBV5-1 and TRBJ2-1, with 14 positions matching TRBD2. The V segment lost 0 bases and the J segment 9 bases; nucleotides outside the gene matches: 5. This CDR3 has 16 amino acids. Germline lookup yields CDR1 SGHRS and CDR2 YFSETQ. CDR3 loop: CASSLAGLAGGLEQFF. The CDR3 nucleotides read TGCGCCAGCAGCTTGGCTGGACTAGCGGGAGGACTTGAGCAGTTCTTC.

The table lists this clonotype with a few counts. The gene calls are TRBV7-9 and TRBJ1-4; 8 nucleotides align to TRBD1. The V segment lost 6 bases and the J segment 6 bases; nucleotides outside the gene matches: 6. CDR1 and CDR2 (germline): SEHNR, FQNEAQ (reference sequence). The CDR3 contains 14 residues. CDR3 DNA: TGTGCCAGCAGACGGACAGGGTCCGATGAAAAACTGTTTTTT. It codes for CASRRTGSDEKLFF.

Only a few counts were recorded for this clonotype. V and J are TRBV30 and TRBJ2-3; tentatively, D is TRBD1 (5 bases). The length of the CDR3 is 13 residues. V was trimmed by 3 bases and J by 3 bases, leaving 10 bases between them. CDR1 and CDR2 from the germline V gene are GTSNPN and SVGIG (reference sequence). The CDR3 region has the DNA TGTGCCTGGAGGATTACAGGAACAGATACGCAGTATTTT. Encoded protein: CAWRITGTDTQYF.